This entry is about one TCR beta chain. The entry originates in a study of T cell responses to AZD1222 COVID-19 vaccine. With V trimmed by 2 bases and J by 6 bases, 5 bases remained unmatched. Germline-derived CDR1 and CDR2 are SGHDT and YYEEEE. This CDR3 comprises 14 residues. Sequencing used immunoSEQ multiplex PCR; TCRdb keeps in-frame clones, though not all of them. Of more than 150,000 clones listed, 90% to 95% are singletons. The TCR comes from an adult in good health. Specimen: peripheral blood, collected on day 0 of AZD1222 vaccination. V gene TRBV5-6 combines with J gene TRBJ1-5, with 7 bases that match TRBD1. CDR3 sequence: CASSLYRGSQPQHF. In DNA, the CDR3 is TGTGCCAGCAGCTTATACAGGGGCAGTCAGCCCCAGCATTTT.